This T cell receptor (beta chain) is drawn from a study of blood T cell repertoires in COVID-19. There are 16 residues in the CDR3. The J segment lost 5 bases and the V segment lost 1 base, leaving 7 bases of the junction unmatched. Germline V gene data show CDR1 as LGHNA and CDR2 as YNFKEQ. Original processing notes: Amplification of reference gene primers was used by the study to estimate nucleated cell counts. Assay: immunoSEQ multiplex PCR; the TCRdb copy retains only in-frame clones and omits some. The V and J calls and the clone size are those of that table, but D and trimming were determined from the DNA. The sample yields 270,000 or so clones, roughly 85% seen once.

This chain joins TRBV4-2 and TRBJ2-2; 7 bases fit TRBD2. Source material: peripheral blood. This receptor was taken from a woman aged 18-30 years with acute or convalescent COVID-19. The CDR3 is CASSQVGGRITGELFF. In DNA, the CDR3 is TGTGCCAGCAGCCAAGTGGGCGGGAGAATTACCGGGGAGCTGTTTTTT.